This T cell receptor beta chain was captured in a study of blood T cell repertoires in COVID-19. Study at large: Samples of COVID-19 (acute and convalescent) were obtained from the United States, Italy and Spain. T cells, B-cell-depleted T cells, or PBMCs supplied cDNA or gDNA.

Original methodology: Reference gene primer amplification gave estimated nucleated cell counts. Repertoires were generated with immunoSEQ multiplex PCR, while TCRdb's copy carries only in-frame clones and drops some. V and J calls and clone size follow that table, whereas D and trimming were derived from the DNA. The sample yields roughly 180,000 clones, 80% to 90% seen once. Germline V gives CDR1 SEHNR, CDR2 FQNEAQ (reference sequence). The V and J ends lost 5 bases and 5 bases respectively, with 10 bases between them. The CDR3 contains 13 residues. The genes are TRBV7-9 and TRBJ2-1, with D unresolved. The sequencing input was peripheral blood. The clonotype comes from a man aged 55-75 years with acute or convalescent COVID-19. The CDR3 coding sequence is TGTGCCAGCAGCCAGTGGGCAGACAATGAGCAGTTCTTC. It encodes CASSQWADNEQFF.